This is a list of T cell receptor beta chains from one sample in a study of blood T cell repertoires in COVID-19. Clones were read by immunoSEQ multiplex PCR, and TCRdb kept only the in-frame ones, dropping some. The table lists about 100,000 clones, roughly 80% of them singletons. Sequencing used peripheral blood. These receptors came from a human donor in a cohort sampled during active COVID-19. CDR3s include the opening cysteine and the closing phenylalanine or tryptophan. D genes are given only for firm matches. Where a row states a size, it is once, few, many or the class of an expanded clone; other rows omit it.

v_call	j_call	clone_size	d_call	cdr3_length	cdr3_nt	cdr3_aa
TRBV28	TRBJ2-7	NA	TRBD1	15	TGTGCCAGCAACCCCGACAGGGCGGTCTCCTACGAGCAGTACTTC	CASNPDRAVSYEQYF
TRBV24-1	TRBJ2-5	NA	TRBD1	15	TGTGCCACCAGTGAAAGGACAGGACTTCAAGAGACCCAGTACTTC	CATSERTGLQETQYF
TRBV27	TRBJ1-4	NA	NA	14	TGTGCCAGCAGCCTCAGGGGCTATAATGAAAAACTGTTTTTT	CASSLRGYNEKLFF
TRBV5-1	TRBJ2-2	many	NA	14	TGCGCCAGCAGCCCCCACGGGGAATCCGGGGAGCTGTTTTTT	CASSPHGESGELFF
TRBV6-6	TRBJ1-2	NA	NA	13	TGTGCCAGCAGCTCCGACAGAGGCTATGGCTACACCTTC	CASSSDRGYGYTF
TRBV29-1	TRBJ2-3	NA	TRBD2	14	TGCAGCGTTGACGGTGAACTAGCGGGAATTACGCAGTATTTT	CSVDGELAGITQYF
TRBV28	TRBJ1-2	NA	TRBD1	13	TGTGCCAGCAGCCGGGACAGGAATCGCGGCTACACCTTC	CASSRDRNRGYTF
TRBV6-5	TRBJ1-3	NA	NA	14	TGTGCCAGCAGTTACTTGGCCCAGGGAAACACCATATATTTT	CASSYLAQGNTIYF
TRBV7-9	TRBJ1-5	NA	TRBD1	14	TGTGCCAGCAGCTTAGCAGGGGGCGGGCAGCCCCAGCATTTT	CASSLAGGGQPQHF
TRBV9	TRBJ2-1	NA	NA	20	TGTGCCAGCAGCGCCGGGGGTGGTAGCGGACCCAGTAGCTCCTACAATGAGCAGTTCTTC	CASSAGGGSGPSSSYNEQFF
TRBV25-1	TRBJ2-1	once	NA	16	TGTGCCAGCCCGGAGGTGGCGACACTCAGATACAATGAGCAGTTCTTC	CASPEVATLRYNEQFF
TRBV6-5	TRBJ1-2	NA	NA	15	TGTGCCAGCAGCGCCGTGGTGACATCCAACTATGGCTACACCTTC	CASSAVVTSNYGYTF
TRBV18	TRBJ1-3	NA	NA	18	TGTGCCAGCTCACTCTTCCGGGACACCGAACGCTCTGGAAACACCATATATTTT	CASSLFRDTERSGNTIYF